These 26 T cell receptor beta chains originate from one sample sequenced in a study of T-cell reconstitution after alpha-beta-depleted transplantation in children. Preparation of the TCRbeta library was carried out with unique molecular identifiers. TCRdb re-called the PCR reads through MiXCR, storing one row per CDR3 protein. The repertoire holds around 440,000 distinct CDR3 sequences, roughly a tenth seen once, with around 2% in the top ten. The input for sequencing was PBMCs, taken before TCRalphabeta/CD19-depleted stem cell transplant. These receptors came from a child aged 2 to 10 with inherited bone marrow failure, due to receive a stem cell transplant.

V is TRBV5-1 and J is TRBJ2-4; either TRBD1 or TRBD2 may fit D (5 bases each). Germline V CDR1 and CDR2: SGHRS, YFSETQ. V shed 1 base and J shed 0 bases, with 8 bases lying between them. This CDR3 comprises 15 residues. CDR3: CASSLFGGAKNIQYF. The CDR3 nucleotides read TGCGCCAGCAGCTTGTTTGGGGGAGCCAAAAACATTCAGTACTTC.

This clonotype was recorded at least ten times. V and J are TRBV5-5 and TRBJ2-7; D perhaps matches TRBD2 (6 bases). CDR1 and CDR2 (germline): SGHKS, YYEKEE (reference sequence). The V end lost 6 bases, the J end lost 2 bases, and 18 bases lay between the germline ends. CDR3 length: 15 residues. CDR3 sequence: CASTLLAGPAYEQYF. The CDR3 DNA reads TGTGCCAGCACCTTATTGGCGGGACCGGCCTACGAGCAGTACTTC.

This clonotype has a count of ten or more. V usage is TRBV5-1 and J usage is TRBJ2-5, with D tentatively TRBD1 (5 bases). CDR3 length equals 12 residues. Deletions cut 4 bases from V and 3 bases from J, with 7 bases between. Germline V gives CDR1 SGHRS, CDR2 YFSETQ. CDR3 loop: CASSTDKETQYF. The CDR3 nucleotides are TGCGCCAGCAGCACGGACAAAGAGACCCAGTACTTC.

This clonotype was found many times. The chain is built from TRBV12-3 or TRBV12-4 and TRBJ2-1, with D uncertain. The V end lost 5 bases, the J end lost 4 bases, and 15 bases lay between the germline ends. The CDR3 runs 15 residues. CDR3: CASSISRRAYNEQFF. Here the CDR3 DNA reads TGTGCCAGCAGTATCTCTAGACGCGCATACAATGAGCAGTTCTTC.

This clonotype came up many times. The rearrangement uses TRBV29-1 and TRBJ1-3; D is possibly TRBD1 (6 bases). The CDR3 extends over 14 amino acids. Germline V lookup: CDR1 SQVTM, CDR2 ANQGSEA. Trimming cost V 4 bases and J 2 bases, with 12 bases left between them. CDR3 sequence reads: CSVAGRGAGNTIYF. The CDR3 DNA sequence: TGCAGCGTTGCCGGCAGGGGAGCTGGAAACACCATATATTTT.

The V and J genes are TRBV20-1 and TRBJ2-3; 8 bases are shared with TRBD2. V shed 7 bases, J shed 5 bases, and the junction held 14 bases outside the gene matches. Per germline, CDR1 DFQATT and CDR2 SNEGSKA (reference sequence). This CDR3 has 15 residues. CDR3 sequence: CSVRRPSGFIDTQYF. CDR3 bases: TGCAGTGTGAGGAGGCCTAGCGGGTTCATAGATACGCAGTATTTT.

This clonotype was recorded many times. V is TRBV14 and J is TRBJ2-1, with D possibly being TRBD1 (5 bases). This CDR3 region has 15 residues. Trimming stripped 1 base from V and 5 bases from J, with 12 bases between. From germline, CDR1 is SGHDN and CDR2 FVKESK. Here the CDR3 reads CASSQVGHPDNEQFF. CDR3 bases: TGTGCCAGCAGCCAAGTGGGGCACCCGGACAATGAGCAGTTCTTC. The full variable domain, with the rest looked up from reference TRBV14 and TRBJ2-1, is EAGVTQFPSHSVIEKGQTVTLRCDPISGHDNLYWYRRVMGKEIKFLLHFVKESKQDESGMPNNRFLAERTGGTYSTLKVQPAELEDSGVYFCASSQVGHPDNEQFFGPGTRLTVL.

This clonotype was counted many times. The V call is TRBV7-9, the J call TRBJ2-3, with D unclear. The germline V gene has CDR1 SEHNR and CDR2 FQNEAQ (reference sequence). V was clipped by 3 bases and J by 5 bases, with 15 bases between them. The CDR3 contains 15 residues. CDR3 nucleotide sequence: TGTGCCAGCAGCTTGACCACTCGGGCCATAGATACGCAGTATTTT. This encodes CASSLTTRAIDTQYF.

This clonotype was picked up many times. The rearrangement uses TRBV12-3 or TRBV12-4 and TRBJ2-7, with 7 bases that match TRBD2. The CDR3 consists of 15 residues. Trimming took 5 bases from V and 0 from J; bases not matched to a gene: 7. The CDR3 DNA reads TGTGCCAGCAGTCTGACTAGCCAGGGCTCCTACGAGCAGTACTTC. Translating gives CASSLTSQGSYEQYF.

This clonotype was seen many times. The chain couples TRBV6-5 to TRBJ2-7, with TRBD2 as a possible D gene (5 bases). The V end lost 3 bases, the J end lost 2 bases, and 11 bases lay between the germline ends. CDR1 and CDR2 from the germline V gene are MNHEY and SVGAGI. The CDR3 sequence is 14 residues long. CDR3 in DNA: TGTGCCAGCAGTTATCGGGGTCAGGCCTACGAGCAGTACTTC. It translates to CASSYRGQAYEQYF.

The chain is built from TRBV10-3 and TRBJ2-2; 12 nucleotides agree with TRBD2. The CDR3 length is 18 residues. The junction had 2 bases not matched to a gene; V was cut back by 0 bases and J by 0 bases. Germline V CDR1 and CDR2: ENHRY, SYGVKD. For the CDR3, the DNA is TGTGCCATCAGTGAGTCGGGACTAGCGGGCCCGAACACCGGGGAGCTGTTTTTT. Its translation is CAISESGLAGPNTGELFF.

At least ten counts were recorded for this clonotype. The chain employs TRBV21-1 and TRBJ2-7; TRBD2, the table's D call, was not compared with the DNA. TRBV21-1 is designated a pseudogene. This CDR3 region has 16 residues. CDR3 sequence reads: CASSIAGGLAGGEQYF. The CDR3 DNA reads TGTGCCAGCAGCATTGCGGGAGGACTAGCGGGAGGTGAGCAGTACTTC.

This clonotype was detected ten times or more. The rearrangement joins TRBV27 to TRBJ2-1; a possible D gene is TRBD1 (5 bases). Germline CDR1 reads MNHEY; CDR2 reads SMNVEV (reference sequence). The CDR3 has 18 amino acids. V was pared by 4 bases and J by 6 bases, with 25 bases between. The CDR3 here is CASSSQTSDGQGPNEQFF. The CDR3 DNA follows: TGTGCCAGCAGTTCGCAAACGTCAGACGGGCAGGGTCCCAATGAGCAGTTCTTC.

This clonotype was picked up many times. This chain uses TRBV18 with TRBJ1-1, with D uncertain. CDR1 is KGHSH and CDR2 is LQKENI in the germline V gene. Trimming stripped 3 bases from V and 3 bases from J, with 8 bases between. The CDR3 sequence is 13 residues long. For the CDR3, the DNA is TGTGCCAGCTCACCTGCCCTCGACACTGAAGCTTTCTTT. This encodes CASSPALDTEAFF.

In its sample, this clonotype was seen many times. The chain employs TRBV12-3 or TRBV12-4 and TRBJ1-4; possible D gene TRBD1, 6 bases. The CDR3 totals 15 residues. The ends were cut back, 6 bases at V and 3 bases at J, with 14 bases in the middle. The CDR3 region has the DNA TGTGCCAGCAGACCCGCGAGGGGGGCTAATGAAAAACTGTTTTTT. Amino acids: CASRPARGANEKLFF.

As for this clonotype: It may be a read error: a sequence one base away is much more abundant. The chain uses TRBV18 and TRBJ2-5; 14 positions agree with TRBD2. Germline V CDR1 and CDR2: KGHSH, LQKENI. The CDR3 is 15 amino acids. The CDR3, as DNA: TGTACCAGCTCAGCGGGACTAGCGGGAGAAGAGACCCAGTACTTC. It specifies CTSSAGLAGEETQYF.

This clonotype was detected many times. The rearrangement links TRBV29-1 to TRBJ2-7; D might be TRBD2 (5 bases). The V and J ends lost 7 bases and 11 bases respectively, with 24 bases between them. CDR3 size: 13 residues. CDR1 SQVTM and CDR2 ANQGSEA come from the germline V gene. The chain's CDR3 is CSASPSPDTGEYF. Here the CDR3 DNA reads TGCAGCGCCTCTCCTAGCCCCGATACCGGAGAGTACTTC.

This clonotype was seen repeatedly, ten times or more. The chain is built from TRBV20-1 and TRBJ2-1; TRBD2 matches 8 bases. Germline V gene sequence: CDR1 DFQATT, CDR2 SNEGSKA (reference sequence). The CDR3 totals 16 residues. V trimming: 4 bases; J trimming: 0 bases; junction bases outside the gene matches: 8. CDR3 nucleotide sequence: TGCAGTGCTACGTGGCTAGCGGGTTCCTCCTACAATGAGCAGTTCTTC. Translated: CSATWLAGSSYNEQFF.

This clonotype came up many times. The V call is TRBV7-2, the J call TRBJ2-7, with D possibly called TRBD1 or TRBD2 (5 bases each). The germline V gene has CDR1 SGHTA and CDR2 FQGNSA. The CDR3 extends over 14 amino acids. With 3 bases removed from V and 5 bases from J, the gap between germline ends came to 14 bases. CDR3 loop: CASSFIRGVHEQYF. The CDR3 bases are TGTGCCAGCAGCTTCATTAGGGGAGTCCACGAGCAGTACTTC.

This clonotype was observed at least ten times. The gene calls are TRBV4-2 and TRBJ1-4; D gene unclear. Germline V gene data show CDR1 as LGHNA and CDR2 as YNFKEQ. This CDR3 is 15 amino acids long. Trimming cost V 3 bases and J 8 bases, with 16 bases left between them. DNA for the CDR3: TGTGCCAGCAGCCAGGCCCTTTGGACGGGAGAAAAACTGTTTTTT. Its protein is CASSQALWTGEKLFF.

This clonotype was detected many times. V is TRBV29-1 and J is TRBJ2-2, with 15 positions matching TRBD2. The CDR3 consists of 19 residues. V was pared by 1 base and J by 2 bases, with 8 bases of the junction left unmatched. Germline CDR1 reads SQVTM; CDR2 reads ANQGSEA. In DNA, the CDR3 is TGCAGCGTTGAAGGGACGGGACTAGCGGGAGGAGCAAACACCGGGGAGCTGTTTTTT. Translation: CSVEGTGLAGGANTGELFF.

This clonotype was recorded at least ten times. The chain combines TRBV10-3 with TRBJ2-1, with 8 bases matching TRBD2. The CDR3 covers 16 residues. With V trimmed by 10 bases and J by 6 bases, 17 bases remained unmatched. Looked up from germline, CDR1 is ENHRY and CDR2 is SYGVKD. The CDR3 coding sequence is TGTGCCACCATGGGTGCGGTTGGTGCGGGGGGCAATGAGCAGTTCTTC. Its translation is CATMGAVGAGGNEQFF.

This clonotype was seen ten or more times. V is TRBV4-3 and J is TRBJ1-2; D gene uncertain. CDR3 length: 14 residues. Germline lookup yields CDR1 LGHNA and CDR2 YSLEER. The germline V and J ends were trimmed by 4 bases and 4 bases, with 13 bases remaining between them. The CDR3 protein is CASSPGSSGYGYTF. CDR3 bases: TGCGCCAGCAGCCCGGGAAGTTCTGGCTATGGCTACACCTTC.

This clonotype was counted many times. V usage is TRBV15 and J usage is TRBJ2-5, with a weak D call TRBD2 (5 bases). The CDR3 loop spans 12 amino acids. The germline V gene encodes CDR1 LNHNV and CDR2 YYDKDF (reference sequence). V gave up 3 bases and J gave up 9 bases, with 11 bases separating them. DNA of the CDR3: TGTGCCACCAGCAGGGCAGCCGGGGCCCAGTACTTC. As protein: CATSRAAGAQYF.

Concerning this clonotype itself: With a much larger clone just one base away, this may be a read error. The chain has TRBV20-1 and TRBJ2-5, with TRBD2 matching 10 bases. Germline V gene lookup returns CDR1 DFQATT and CDR2 SNEGSKA (reference sequence). The CDR3 contains 17 residues. The CDR3 is CSARYGLAGVLGETQNF. The CDR3 DNA reads as TGCAGTGCTAGATACGGCCTAGCGGGAGTGTTAGGAGAGACCCAGAACTTC.

At least ten counts were recorded for this clonotype. The chain uses TRBV29-1 and TRBJ2-3, with 8 bases fitting TRBD2. This CDR3 comprises 14 residues. Losses at the gene ends were 7 bases for V and 1 base for J; bases not matched to a gene: 7. Per germline, CDR1 SQVTM and CDR2 ANQGSEA. CDR3 region: CSETGGGGTDTQYF. The CDR3 DNA is TGCAGCGAGACGGGGGGGGGCGGCACAGATACGCAGTATTTT.